The T cell receptor beta chain described here comes from a study of blood T cells in healthy people across ages. Study results and limitations: Age showed a roughly linear inverse relationship with TCR beta diversity per million T cells.

Points on this clonotype: Its specificity is unknown.

Germline V gives CDR1 SGDLS, CDR2 YYNGEE. The CDR3 totals 15 residues. V was clipped by 0 bases and J by 7 bases, with 17 bases between them. The use of a sample-barcoded 5' primer and a J-beta primer mix characterized a second PCR of roughly 7 to 11 cycles. TCRdb independently ran MiXCR on the 5' RACE reads; one entry per CDR3 protein. Seen here are roughly 790,000 distinct CDR3 sequences, more than 40% observed once, and the top ten hold roughly 20%. The sequence came from a woman aged 55-75 years in good health. The V and J genes are TRBV9 and TRBJ2-7; no firm D call. Sequencing was performed on blood. In nucleotides, the CDR3 is TGTGCCAGCAGCGTAGAACATTCCTTAATCGGGGAGCAGTACTTC. Its translation is CASSVEHSLIGEQYF.